Sequencing of this T cell receptor (beta chain) was carried out in a study of control samples from healthy donors and cancer patients. This clone was found a few times. Repertoires were generated with immunoSEQ multiplex PCR, while TCRdb's copy carries only in-frame clones and drops some. Here the sample spans roughly 150,000 clones, approximately 86% being singletons. Per germline, CDR1 LGHNA and CDR2 YNFKEQ. Trimming at V came to 0 bases and at J to 5 bases, leaving 7 bases not matched to a gene. This CDR3 has 16 amino acids. The TCR was taken from a man aged 18 to 35 in good health. Sequenced material: blood. The V and J genes are TRBV4-2 and TRBJ1-1; TRBD1 aligns across 9 bases. The CDR3 DNA follows: TGTGCCAGCAGCCAAGATCTGGGGACAGGGTTTACTGAAGCTTTCTTT. As protein: CASSQDLGTGFTEAFF.